The 10 T cell receptor beta chains below were found in one sample sequenced in a study of shared clonotypes between healthy human individuals. Only in-frame clones appear in the TCRdb table, and some are missing; sequencing was by immunoSEQ multiplex PCR. Among 330,000 or so clones, over 70% were seen once, and the ten largest hold more than 9%. Sequencing was performed on memory CD4+ T cells sorted from blood. Subset defined: CD45RA-negative fraction. All receptors derive from a man between 25 and 39 years old in good health.

The genes are TRBV7-2 and TRBJ2-7, with 7 nucleotides matching TRBD1. V was clipped by 3 bases and J by 0 bases; unmatched bases: 5. The CDR3 spans 15 residues. CDR1 and CDR2 (germline): SGHTA, FQGNSA. The CDR3: CASSFPGQRSYEQYF. The CDR3 DNA reads as TGTGCCAGCAGCTTCCCGGGACAGCGCTCCTACGAGCAGTACTTC.

This chain connects TRBV9 to TRBJ2-7, with D perhaps assigned TRBD1 or TRBD2 (5 bases each). Trimming cost V 2 bases and J 3 bases, with 12 bases left between them. Germline CDR1 and CDR2: SGDLS and YYNGEE. The length of the CDR3 is 14 residues. As DNA, the CDR3 is TGTGCCAGCAGCGTCCGGGACGGAGACTACGAGCAGTACTTC. This sequence encodes CASSVRDGDYEQYF.

In DNA, the CDR3 is TGCGCCAGCAGCTTGTTAGCGGGAGGAGGCACAGATACGCAGTATTTT. Its protein is CASSLLAGGGTDTQYF. The chain uses TRBV5-1 and TRBJ2-3; the match to TRBD2 covers 10 bases. The ends lost 1 base at V and 1 base at J; junction bases unmatched: 3. The CDR3 contains 16 residues. The germline V gene has CDR1 SGHRS and CDR2 YFSETQ.

V gene TRBV19 combines with J gene TRBJ2-7, with 10 bases identical to TRBD2. This CDR3 comprises 14 residues. From germline, CDR1 is LNHDA and CDR2 SQIVND (reference sequence). With 1 base clipped from V and 3 bases from J, the junction kept 0 bases outside the gene matches. CDR3 region: CASSIASGSYEQYF. The CDR3 DNA is TGTGCCAGTAGTATAGCTAGCGGGAGCTACGAGCAGTACTTC.

The chain recombines TRBV7-3 with TRBJ1-5; the D gene is possibly TRBD1 (5 bases). This CDR3 contains 14 residues. Between the trimmed V and J ends, which lost 4 bases and 6 bases, there was a span of 13 bases. Germline CDR1 SGHTA, CDR2 FQGTGA. This CDR3 is CASSWGSWRQPQHF. The CDR3 DNA sequence: TGTGCCAGCAGCTGGGGGTCGTGGCGTCAGCCCCAGCATTTT.

At least ten counts were recorded for this clone. The chain is built from TRBV15 and TRBJ1-2; D remains ambiguous. Trimming took off 1 base at V and 7 bases at J, with 10 bases between the two ends. CDR3 length equals 13 residues. Germline CDR1 and CDR2: LNHNV and YYDKDF (reference sequence). The CDR3, as DNA: TGTGCCACCAGCAGAGGGACCGCGGGTGGCTACACCTTC. Protein sequence: CATSRGTAGGYTF.

This clone was recorded only once. The chain joins TRBV2 to TRBJ2-5; 9 bases match TRBD2. Trimming at V came to 4 bases and at J to 5 bases, leaving 8 bases not matched to a gene. From germline, CDR1 is SNHLY and CDR2 FYNNEI. This CDR3 has 15 amino acids. CDR3 protein: CASSAGTSTSETQYF. The CDR3, as DNA: TGTGCCAGCAGTGCAGGGACTAGCACGTCGGAGACCCAGTACTTC. Full variable domain (rest looked up from reference TRBV2 and TRBJ2-5): EPEVTQTPSHQVTQMGQEVILRCVPISNHLYFYWYRQILGQKVEFLVSFYNNEISEKSEIFDDQFSVERPDGSNFTLKIRSTKLEDSAMYFCASSAGTSTSETQYFGPGTRLLVL.

This clone was seen more than once but under ten times. V usage is TRBV5-4 and J usage is TRBJ2-7; D not resolved. CDR3 length: 14 residues. Germline values: CDR1 SGHNT, CDR2 YYREEE (reference sequence). V was cut by 4 bases and J by 4 bases, with 15 bases left in between. CDR3: CASSPGLGLYEQYF. The CDR3 DNA follows: TGTGCCAGCAGCCCCGGCTTAGGGTTGTACGAGCAGTACTTC.

The chain has TRBV5-5 and TRBJ2-1; 10 bases map to TRBD2. The CDR3 is 14 residues long. Germline values: CDR1 SGHKS, CDR2 YYEKEE (reference sequence). Trimming cost V 3 bases and J 10 bases; bases outside gene matches: 7. The CDR3 DNA reads as TGTGCCAGCAGCTCCCTCGGGACTAGCGTGGAGCAGTTCTTC. Its translation is CASSSLGTSVEQFF.

The chain links TRBV5-8 to TRBJ2-1; D remains unclear. V shed 5 bases and J shed 5 bases, with 20 bases lying between them. This CDR3 comprises 16 residues. CDR1 is SGHTS, CDR2 YDEGEE, per germline. CDR3 in DNA: TGTGCCAGCAGAGAAGCCGTTGGCCCTACCCACAATGAGCAGTTCTTC. This gives the protein CASREAVGPTHNEQFF.